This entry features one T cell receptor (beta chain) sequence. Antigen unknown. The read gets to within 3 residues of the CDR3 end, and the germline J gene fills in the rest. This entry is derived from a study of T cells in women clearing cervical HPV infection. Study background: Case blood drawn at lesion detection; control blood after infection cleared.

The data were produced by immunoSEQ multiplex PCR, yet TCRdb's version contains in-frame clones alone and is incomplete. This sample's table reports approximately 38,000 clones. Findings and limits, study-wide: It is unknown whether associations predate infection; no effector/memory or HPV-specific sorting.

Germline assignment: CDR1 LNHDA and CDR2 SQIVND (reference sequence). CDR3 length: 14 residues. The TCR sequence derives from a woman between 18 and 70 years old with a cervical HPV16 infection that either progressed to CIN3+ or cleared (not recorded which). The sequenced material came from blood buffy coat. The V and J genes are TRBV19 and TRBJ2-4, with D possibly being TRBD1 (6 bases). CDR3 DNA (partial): TGTGCCAGTAGTATCATGGAAGGGGGTGGCGGT. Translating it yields CASSIMEGGGG. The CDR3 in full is CASSIMEGGGGQYF.